This T cell receptor (beta chain) was obtained from a study of blood T cell repertoires in COVID-19. Turning to the study itself: Acute and convalescent COVID-19 samples came from the United States, Italy and Spain. In each case, the material was cDNA or gDNA derived from T cells, B-cell-depleted T cells, or PBMCs.

Looked up from germline, CDR1 is MDHEN and CDR2 is SYDVKM. This CDR3 has 13 amino acids. V gave up 8 bases and J gave up 0 bases, with 8 bases separating them. Profiling relied on immunoSEQ multiplex PCR, and the TCRdb table lists in-frame clones only, not all of them. This sample has under 250,000 clones, with about 90% found just once. The sequenced material came from peripheral blood. This TCR derives from a woman aged 55-69 years with acute or convalescent COVID-19. This rearrangement joins TRBV28 to TRBJ2-1; D not resolved. This CDR3 is CASRPSSYNEQFF. CDR3 sequence (DNA): TGTGCCAGCCGACCTAGCTCCTACAATGAGCAGTTCTTC.